The 2 T cell receptor beta chains presented below share a single source sample, sequenced in a study of cytomegalovirus exposure and HLA in healthy donors. This PCR relied on a set of 60 Vbeta primers and 13 Jbeta primers. Assay: immunoSEQ multiplex PCR; the TCRdb copy retains only in-frame clones and omits some. The table shows about 140,000 clones, with roughly three quarters occurring only once. Sequenced sample: PBMCs. Receptors originate from a female donor in good health and CMV-seronegative.

This chain joins TRBV28 and TRBJ2-7; D call uncertain. V was shortened by 1 base and J by 3 bases, with 4 bases between the two germline ends. The CDR3 has 12 amino acids. CDR1 is MDHEN, CDR2 SYDVKM, per germline. CDR3 DNA sequence: TGTGCCAGCAGTTTATTAGACTACGAGCAGTACTTC. Translated: CASSLLDYEQYF.

This sequence joins TRBV6-5 and TRBJ1-6; D is unclear. CDR3 length: 14 amino acids. The germline CDR1 and CDR2 sequences are MNHEY and SVGAGI. Trimming removed 6 bases from V and 5 bases from J, with 11 bases in between. CDR3 DNA sequence: TGTGCCAGCAGCACGAGGCAAAATAATTCACCCCTCCACTTT. This translates into CASSTRQNNSPLHF.